This T cell receptor (beta chain) stems from a study of identical twins. Findings of the study overall: Findings depended on cross-sectional statistics rather than tracking the same donors. Out-of-frame alpha sequences shared between twins exhibited an excess of low generation probability. Analyses of zero insertions could be partly confounded by invariant MAIT and iNKT cells.

TCRdb reprocessed the 5' RACE reads with MiXCR, giving one entry per CDR3 protein. Among 1.5 million to 2 million distinct CDR3 sequences listed, around a third were seen once. This clonotype was counted between two and nine times. Its antigen is unknown. Donors were all healthy Caucasians. Germline V gene sequence: CDR1 SGHVS, CDR2 FQNEAQ. The trim removed 6 bases at V and 2 bases at J, leaving 8 bases unmatched. CDR3 length: 16 residues. The specimen was cord blood. The V call is TRBV7-8, the J call TRBJ2-3, with 10 bases that match TRBD2. The receptor comes from a newborn girl in good health. The DNA for the CDR3 is TGTGCCAGCAGAAGGCTAGCGGGGGCCAACACAGATACGCAGTATTTT. Translating it yields CASRRLAGANTDTQYF.